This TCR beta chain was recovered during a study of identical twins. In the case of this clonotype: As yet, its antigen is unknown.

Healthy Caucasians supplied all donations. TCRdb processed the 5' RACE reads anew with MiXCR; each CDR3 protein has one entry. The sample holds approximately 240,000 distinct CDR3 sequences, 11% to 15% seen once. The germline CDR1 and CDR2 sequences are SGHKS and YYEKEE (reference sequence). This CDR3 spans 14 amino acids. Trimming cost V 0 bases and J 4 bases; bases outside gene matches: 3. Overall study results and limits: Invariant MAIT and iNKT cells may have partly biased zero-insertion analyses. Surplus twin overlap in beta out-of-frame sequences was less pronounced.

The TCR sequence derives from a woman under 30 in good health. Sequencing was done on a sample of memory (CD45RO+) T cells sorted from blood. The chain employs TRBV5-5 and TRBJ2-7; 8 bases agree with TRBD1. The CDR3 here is CASSLADRDYEQYF. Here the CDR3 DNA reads TGTGCCAGCAGCTTGGCGGACAGGGATTACGAGCAGTACTTC.